The sample holds many counts of the clone carrying this T cell receptor (beta chain). Its antigen remains unidentified. The data originate from a study of T cell repertoires in cytomegalovirus infection. Study as a whole: Public TCR beta signatures indicated both CMV infection and matching HLA type.

TCRdb re-called the reads with MiXCR, one entry per CDR3 protein. This table has 500,000 or so distinct CDR3 sequences, approximately 16% appearing once. Study-level points and caveats: The study identified carriers of CMV plus the relevant HLA from cumulative public TCR beta family frequency. HLA-C-restricted CMV clonotypes gave the most frequent clonotype in two of eight donors.

CDR3 size: 16 residues. Germline V gene sequence: CDR1 SGHTA, CDR2 FQGNSA. Deletions cut 2 bases from V and 4 bases from J, with 17 bases between. The chain links TRBV7-2 to TRBJ2-5; D may match TRBD1 or TRBD2 (5 bases each). The sample consisted of CD8+ T cells from PBMCs. This clonotype was sampled from a human donor in good health (CMV status not recorded). Some clones in this sample may be carry-over from other donors' samples. CDR3 amino acids: CASSLYGDARAETQYF. Written as DNA, the CDR3 is TGTGCCAGCAGCTTATATGGGGACGCTCGGGCAGAGACCCAGTACTTC.